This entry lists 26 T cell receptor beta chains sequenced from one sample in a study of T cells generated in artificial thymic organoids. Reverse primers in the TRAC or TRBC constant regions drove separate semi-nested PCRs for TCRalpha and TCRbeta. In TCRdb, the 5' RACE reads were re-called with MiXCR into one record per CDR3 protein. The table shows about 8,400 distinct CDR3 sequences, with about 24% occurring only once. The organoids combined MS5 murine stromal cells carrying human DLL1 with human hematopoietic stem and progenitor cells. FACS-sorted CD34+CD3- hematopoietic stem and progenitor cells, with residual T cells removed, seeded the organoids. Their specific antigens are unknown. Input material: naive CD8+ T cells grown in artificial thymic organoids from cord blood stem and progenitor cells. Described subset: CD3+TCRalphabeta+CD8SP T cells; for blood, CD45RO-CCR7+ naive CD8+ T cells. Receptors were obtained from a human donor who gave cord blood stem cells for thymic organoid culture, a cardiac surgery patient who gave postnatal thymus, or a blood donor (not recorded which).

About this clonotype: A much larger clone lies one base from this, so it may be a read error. The CDR3: CAGSSYPKTANNEQFF. In DNA form, the CDR3 reads TGCGCCGGCAGCTCATACCCCAAGACAGCGAACAATGAGCAGTTCTTC. The chain has TRBV5-1 and TRBJ2-1; tentative D call: TRBD1 (5 bases). Germline V gene data show CDR1 as SGHRS and CDR2 as YFSETQ. The CDR3 length is 16 residues.

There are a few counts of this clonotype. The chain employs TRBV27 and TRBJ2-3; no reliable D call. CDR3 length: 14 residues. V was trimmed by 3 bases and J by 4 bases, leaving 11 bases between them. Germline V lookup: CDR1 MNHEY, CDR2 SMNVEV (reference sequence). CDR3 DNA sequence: TGTGCCAGCAGTTTCTCGGCGTGGGCAGATACGCAGTATTTT. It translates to CASSFSAWADTQYF.

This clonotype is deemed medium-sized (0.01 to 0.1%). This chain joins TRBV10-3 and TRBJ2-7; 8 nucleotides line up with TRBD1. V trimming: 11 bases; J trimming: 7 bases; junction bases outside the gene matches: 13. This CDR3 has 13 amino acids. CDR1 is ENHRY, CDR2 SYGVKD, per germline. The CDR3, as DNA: TGTGCCGCCAGGGGGCCCCCCCTAGGGGAGCAGTACTTC. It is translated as CAARGPPLGEQYF.

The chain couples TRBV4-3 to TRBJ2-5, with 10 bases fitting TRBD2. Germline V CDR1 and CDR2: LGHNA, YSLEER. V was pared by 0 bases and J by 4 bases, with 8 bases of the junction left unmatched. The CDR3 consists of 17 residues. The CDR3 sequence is CASSQDLLAGVRETQYF. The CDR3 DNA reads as TGCGCCAGCAGCCAAGATCTGCTAGCGGGGGTCCGAGAGACCCAGTACTTC.

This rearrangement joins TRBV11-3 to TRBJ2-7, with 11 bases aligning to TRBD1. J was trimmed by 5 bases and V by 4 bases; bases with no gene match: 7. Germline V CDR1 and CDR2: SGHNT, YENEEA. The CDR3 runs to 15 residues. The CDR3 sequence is CASSSRDRGGHEQYF. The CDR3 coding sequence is TGTGCCAGCAGCTCACGGGACAGGGGGGGACACGAGCAGTACTTC.

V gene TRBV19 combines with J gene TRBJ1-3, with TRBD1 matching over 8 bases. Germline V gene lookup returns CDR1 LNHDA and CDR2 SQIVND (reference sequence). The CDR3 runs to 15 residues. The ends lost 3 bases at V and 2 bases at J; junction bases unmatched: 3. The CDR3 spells CASSIGRGPGNTIYF. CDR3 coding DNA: TGTGCCAGTAGTATTGGCAGGGGGCCTGGAAACACCATATATTTT. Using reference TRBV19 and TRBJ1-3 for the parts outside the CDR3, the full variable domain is DGGITQSPKYLFRKEGQNVTLSCEQNLNHDAMYWYRQDPGQGLRLIYYSQIVNDFQKGDIAEGYSVSREKKESFPLTVTSAQKNPTAFYLCASSIGRGPGNTIYFGEGSWLTVV.

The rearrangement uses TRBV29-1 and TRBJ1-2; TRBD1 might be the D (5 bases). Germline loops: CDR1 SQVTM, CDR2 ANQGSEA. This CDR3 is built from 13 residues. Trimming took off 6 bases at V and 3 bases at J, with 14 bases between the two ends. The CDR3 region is CSVSQGGHYGYTF. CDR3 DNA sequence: TGCAGCGTATCCCAGGGTGGGCACTATGGCTACACCTTC.

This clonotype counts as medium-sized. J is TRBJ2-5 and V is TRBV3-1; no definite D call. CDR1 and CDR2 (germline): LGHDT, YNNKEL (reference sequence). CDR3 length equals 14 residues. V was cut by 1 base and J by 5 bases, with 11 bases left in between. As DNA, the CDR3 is TGTGCCAGCAGCCAAGCAAGGAGACTGGAGACCCAGTACTTC. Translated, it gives CASSQARRLETQYF.

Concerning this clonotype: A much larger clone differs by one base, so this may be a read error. CDR3 DNA: TGTGCCAGCAACCCTGGACCGCCTGATAGCAATCAGCCCCAGCATTTT. Translating gives CASNPGPPDSNQPQHF. The rearrangement links TRBV12-3 or TRBV12-4 to TRBJ1-5; no clear D gene. Trimming took off 7 bases at V and 0 bases at J, with 16 bases between the two ends. The CDR3 totals 16 residues.

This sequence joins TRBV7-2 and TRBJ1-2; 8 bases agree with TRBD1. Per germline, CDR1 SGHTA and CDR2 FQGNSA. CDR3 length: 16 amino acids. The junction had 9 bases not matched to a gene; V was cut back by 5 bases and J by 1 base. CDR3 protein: CASSPPGTGLNYGYTF. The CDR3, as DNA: TGTGCCAGCAGCCCCCCCGGGACAGGTCTTAACTATGGCTACACCTTC.

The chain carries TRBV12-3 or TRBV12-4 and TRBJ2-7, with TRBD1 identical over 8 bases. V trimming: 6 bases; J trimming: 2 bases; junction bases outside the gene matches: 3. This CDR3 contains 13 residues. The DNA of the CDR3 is TGTGCCAGCAGCCTCAGGGGGCCCTACGAGCAGTACTTC. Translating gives CASSLRGPYEQYF.

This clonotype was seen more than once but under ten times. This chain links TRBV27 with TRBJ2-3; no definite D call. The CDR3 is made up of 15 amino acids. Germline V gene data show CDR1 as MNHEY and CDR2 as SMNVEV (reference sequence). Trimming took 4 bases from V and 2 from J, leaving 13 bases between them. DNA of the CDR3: TGTGCCAGCAGTTCCTCCCGGTTCCTCACAGATACGCAGTATTTT. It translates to CASSSSRFLTDTQYF.

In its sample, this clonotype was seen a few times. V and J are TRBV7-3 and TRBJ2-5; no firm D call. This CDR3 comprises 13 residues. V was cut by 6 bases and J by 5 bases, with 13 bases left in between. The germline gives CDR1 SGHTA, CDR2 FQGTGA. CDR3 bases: TGTGCCAGCAGTAACGAGTGTGGCGAGACCCAGTACTTC. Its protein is CASSNECGETQYF.

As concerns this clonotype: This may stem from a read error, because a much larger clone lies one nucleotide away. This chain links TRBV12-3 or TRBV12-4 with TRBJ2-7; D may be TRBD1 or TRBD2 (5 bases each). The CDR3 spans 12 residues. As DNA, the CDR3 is TGTGCCAGCAGCTGGGGGTTCTACGAGCAGCACTTC. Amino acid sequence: CASSWGFYEQHF.

DNA of the CDR3: TGTGCCTGGAGTGTACTAGGAGTACTGGATAGCTATGGCTACACCTTC. Encoded protein: CAWSVLGVLDSYGYTF. The chain is built from TRBV30 and TRBJ1-2; D not certain. Germline loops: CDR1 GTSNPN, CDR2 SVGIG (reference sequence). The ends were cut back, 0 bases at V and 4 bases at J, with 18 bases in the middle. The length of the CDR3 is 16 residues.

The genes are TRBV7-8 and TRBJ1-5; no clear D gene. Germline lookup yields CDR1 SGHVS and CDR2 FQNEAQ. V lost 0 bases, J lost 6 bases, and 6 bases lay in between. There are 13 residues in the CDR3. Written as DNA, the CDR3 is TGTGCCAGCAGCTTAGCGGCGTGTCAGCCCCAGCATTTT. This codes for CASSLAACQPQHF.

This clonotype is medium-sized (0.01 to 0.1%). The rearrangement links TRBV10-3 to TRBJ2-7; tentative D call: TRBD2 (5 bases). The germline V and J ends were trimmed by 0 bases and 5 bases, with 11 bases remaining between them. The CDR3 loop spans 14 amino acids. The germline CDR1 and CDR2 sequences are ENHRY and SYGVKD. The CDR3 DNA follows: TGTGCCATCAGTGAGTCGGCCGGGATCCACGAGCAGTACTTC. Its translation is CAISESAGIHEQYF.

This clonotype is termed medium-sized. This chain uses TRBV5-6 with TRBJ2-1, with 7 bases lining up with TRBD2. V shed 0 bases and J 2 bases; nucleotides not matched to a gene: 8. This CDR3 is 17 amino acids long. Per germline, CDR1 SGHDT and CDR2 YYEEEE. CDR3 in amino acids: CASSLEVGGITYNEQFF. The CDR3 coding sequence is TGTGCCAGCAGCTTGGAAGTGGGGGGGATCACCTACAATGAGCAGTTCTTC. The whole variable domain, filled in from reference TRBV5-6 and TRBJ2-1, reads DAGVTQSPTHLIKTRGQQVTLRCSPKSGHDTVSWYQQALGQGPQFIFQYYEEEERQRGNFPDRFSGHQFPNYSSELNVNALLLGDSALYLCASSLEVGGITYNEQFFGPGTRLTVL.

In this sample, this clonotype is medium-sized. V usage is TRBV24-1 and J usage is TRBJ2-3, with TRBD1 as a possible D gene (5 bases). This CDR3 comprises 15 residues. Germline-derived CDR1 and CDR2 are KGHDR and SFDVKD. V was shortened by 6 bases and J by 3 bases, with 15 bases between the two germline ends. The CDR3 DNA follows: TGTGCCACCAGTCACGGCCCCAGGGCGACAGATACGCAGTATTTT. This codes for CATSHGPRATDTQYF.

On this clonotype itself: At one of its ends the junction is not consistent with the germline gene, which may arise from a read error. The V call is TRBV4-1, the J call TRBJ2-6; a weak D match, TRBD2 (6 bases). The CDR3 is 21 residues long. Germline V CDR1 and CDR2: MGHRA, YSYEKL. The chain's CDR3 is CASSQGRGCGSESSGANVLPF. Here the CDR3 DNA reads TGCGCCAGCAGCCAAGGGAGGGGTTGTGGGAGTGAGAGCTCTGGGGCCAACGTCCTGCCTTTC.

Written as DNA, the CDR3 is TGTGCCAGCAGCCCCCGGACGGCGTATGGCTACACCTTC. Translating gives CASSPRTAYGYTF. The V and J genes are TRBV7-9 and TRBJ1-2; D is ambiguous. Trimming stripped 5 bases from V and 5 bases from J, with 12 bases between. The germline V gene has CDR1 SEHNR and CDR2 FQNEAQ (reference sequence). CDR3 length equals 13 residues.

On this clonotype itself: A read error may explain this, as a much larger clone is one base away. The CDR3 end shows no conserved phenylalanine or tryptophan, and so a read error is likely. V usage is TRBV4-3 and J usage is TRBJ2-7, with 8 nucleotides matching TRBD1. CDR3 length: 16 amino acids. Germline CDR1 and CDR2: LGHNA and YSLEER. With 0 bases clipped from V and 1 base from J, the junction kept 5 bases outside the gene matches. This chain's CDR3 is CASSQERQGRSYEQYS. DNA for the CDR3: TGCGCCAGCAGCCAAGAGAGACAGGGGCGTTCCTACGAGCAGTACTCC.

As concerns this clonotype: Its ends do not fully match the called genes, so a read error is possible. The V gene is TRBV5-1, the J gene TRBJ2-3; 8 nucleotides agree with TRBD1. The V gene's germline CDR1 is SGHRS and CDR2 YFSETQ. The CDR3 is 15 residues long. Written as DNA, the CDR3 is TGCGCCAGCAGCTTGGGGACAGGGTGCACAAATACGCAGTATTTT. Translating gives CASSLGTGCTNTQYF.

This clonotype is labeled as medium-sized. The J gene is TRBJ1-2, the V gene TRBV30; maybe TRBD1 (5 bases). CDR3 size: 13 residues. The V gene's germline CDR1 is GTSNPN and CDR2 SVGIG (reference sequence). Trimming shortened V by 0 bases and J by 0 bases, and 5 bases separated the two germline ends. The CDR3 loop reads CAWSVRANYGYTF. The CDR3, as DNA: TGTGCCTGGAGTGTCAGGGCTAACTATGGCTACACCTTC.

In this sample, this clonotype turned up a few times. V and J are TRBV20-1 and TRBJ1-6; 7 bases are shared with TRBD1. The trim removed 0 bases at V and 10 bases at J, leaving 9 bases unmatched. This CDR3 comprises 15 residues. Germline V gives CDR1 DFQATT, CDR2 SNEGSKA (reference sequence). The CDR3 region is CSAREAAGGGSPLHF. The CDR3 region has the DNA TGCAGTGCTAGAGAGGCGGCAGGGGGGGGCTCACCCCTCCACTTT.

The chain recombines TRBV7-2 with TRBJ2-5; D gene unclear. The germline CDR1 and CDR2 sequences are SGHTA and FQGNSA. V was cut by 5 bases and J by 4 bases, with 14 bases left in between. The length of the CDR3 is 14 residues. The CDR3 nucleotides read TGTGCCAGCAGCCACTGGGCCAGGACAGAGACCCAGTACTTC. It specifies CASSHWARTETQYF.